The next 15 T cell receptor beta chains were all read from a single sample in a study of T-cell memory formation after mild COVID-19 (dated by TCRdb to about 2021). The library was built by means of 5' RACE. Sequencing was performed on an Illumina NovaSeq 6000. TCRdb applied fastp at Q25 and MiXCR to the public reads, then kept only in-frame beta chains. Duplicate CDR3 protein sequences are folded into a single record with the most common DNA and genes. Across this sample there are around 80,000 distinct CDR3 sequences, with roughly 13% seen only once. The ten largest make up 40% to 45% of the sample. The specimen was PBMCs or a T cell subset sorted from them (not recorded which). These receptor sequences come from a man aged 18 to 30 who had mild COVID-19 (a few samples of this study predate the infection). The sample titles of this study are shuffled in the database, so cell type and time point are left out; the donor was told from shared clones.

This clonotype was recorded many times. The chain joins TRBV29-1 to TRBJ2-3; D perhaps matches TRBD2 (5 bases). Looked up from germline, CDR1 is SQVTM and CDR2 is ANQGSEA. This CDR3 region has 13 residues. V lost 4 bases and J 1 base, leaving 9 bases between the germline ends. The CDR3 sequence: CSVVRRGTDTQYF. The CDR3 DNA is TGCAGCGTTGTCCGGCGGGGCACAGATACGCAGTATTTT.

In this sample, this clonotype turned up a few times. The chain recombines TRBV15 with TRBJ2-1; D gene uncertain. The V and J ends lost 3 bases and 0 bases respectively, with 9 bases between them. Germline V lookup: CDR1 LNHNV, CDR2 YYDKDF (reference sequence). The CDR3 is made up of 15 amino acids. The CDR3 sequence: CATSSLRSSYNEQFF. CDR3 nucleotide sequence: TGTGCCACCAGCAGCCTACGGAGCTCCTACAATGAGCAGTTCTTC.

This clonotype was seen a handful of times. The CDR3 loop reads CASSARILDSGELFF. Written as DNA, the CDR3 is TGTGCCAGCAGCGCCCGGATACTAGATTCCGGGGAGCTGTTTTTT. This chain links TRBV7-8 with TRBJ2-2, with D perhaps matching TRBD2 (5 bases). The CDR3 length is 15 residues. V lost 5 bases, J lost 6 bases, and 16 bases lay in between. CDR1 and CDR2 from the germline V gene are SGHVS and FQNEAQ.

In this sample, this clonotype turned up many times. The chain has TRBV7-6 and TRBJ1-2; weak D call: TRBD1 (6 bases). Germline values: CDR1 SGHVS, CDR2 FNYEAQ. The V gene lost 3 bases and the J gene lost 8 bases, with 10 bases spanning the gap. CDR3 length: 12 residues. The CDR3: CASSLGGGGYTF. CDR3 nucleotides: TGTGCCAGCAGCTTGGGGGGCGGAGGCTACACCTTC.

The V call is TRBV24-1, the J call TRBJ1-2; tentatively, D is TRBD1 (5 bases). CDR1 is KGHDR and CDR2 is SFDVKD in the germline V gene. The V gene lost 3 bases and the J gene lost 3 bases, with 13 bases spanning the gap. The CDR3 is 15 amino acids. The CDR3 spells CATSDPLTGDYGYTF. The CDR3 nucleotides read TGTGCCACCAGTGATCCCCTAACGGGGGACTATGGCTACACCTTC.

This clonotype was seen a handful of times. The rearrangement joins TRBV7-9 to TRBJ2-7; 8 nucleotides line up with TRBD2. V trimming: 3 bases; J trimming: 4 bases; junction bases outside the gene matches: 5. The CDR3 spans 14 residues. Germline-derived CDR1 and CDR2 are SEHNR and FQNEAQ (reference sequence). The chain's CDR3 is CASSFSLAAYEQYF. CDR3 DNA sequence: TGTGCCAGCAGCTTTTCACTAGCGGCATACGAGCAGTACTTC.

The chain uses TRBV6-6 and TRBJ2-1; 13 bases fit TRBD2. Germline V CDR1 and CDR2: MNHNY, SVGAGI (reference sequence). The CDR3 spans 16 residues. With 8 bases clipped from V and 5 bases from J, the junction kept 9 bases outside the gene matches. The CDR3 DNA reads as TGTGCCAGCGGGGCGACTAGCGGGGGGCCCCACAATGAGCAGTTCTTC. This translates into CASGATSGGPHNEQFF.

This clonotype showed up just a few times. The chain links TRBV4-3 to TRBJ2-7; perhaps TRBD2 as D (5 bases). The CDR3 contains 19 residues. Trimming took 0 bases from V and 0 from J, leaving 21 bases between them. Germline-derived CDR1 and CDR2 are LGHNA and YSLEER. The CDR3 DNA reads TGCGCCAGCAGCCAAGATCCCCCCCCCGCCCAACGGGGCTCCTACGAGCAGTACTTC. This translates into CASSQDPPPAQRGSYEQYF.

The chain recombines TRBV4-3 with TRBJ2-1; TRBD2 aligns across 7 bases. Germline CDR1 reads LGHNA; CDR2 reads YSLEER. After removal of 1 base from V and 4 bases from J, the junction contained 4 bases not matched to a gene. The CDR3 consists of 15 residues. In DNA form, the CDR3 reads TGCGCCAGCAGCCAAGCCAGCGGGGATTACAATGAGCAGTTCTTC. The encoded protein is CASSQASGDYNEQFF.

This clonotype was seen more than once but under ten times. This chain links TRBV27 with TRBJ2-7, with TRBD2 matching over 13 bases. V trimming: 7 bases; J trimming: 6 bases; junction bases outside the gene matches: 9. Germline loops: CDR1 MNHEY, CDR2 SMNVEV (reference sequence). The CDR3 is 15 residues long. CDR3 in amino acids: CASTSGLAGDLEQYF. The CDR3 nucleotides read TGTGCCAGCACGTCAGGACTAGCGGGGGATCTCGAGCAGTACTTC.

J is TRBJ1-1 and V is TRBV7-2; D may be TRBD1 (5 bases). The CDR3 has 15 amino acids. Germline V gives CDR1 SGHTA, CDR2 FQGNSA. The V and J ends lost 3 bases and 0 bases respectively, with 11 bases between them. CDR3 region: CASSLGGSLNTEAFF. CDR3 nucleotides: TGTGCCAGCAGCTTGGGGGGGTCCCTGAACACTGAAGCTTTCTTT. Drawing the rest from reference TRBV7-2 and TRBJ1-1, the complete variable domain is GAGVSQSPSNKVTEKGKDVELRCDPISGHTALYWYRQSLGQGLEFLIYFQGNSAPDKSGLPSDRFSAERTGGSVSTLTIQRTQQEDSAVYLCASSLGGSLNTEAFFGQGTRLTVV.

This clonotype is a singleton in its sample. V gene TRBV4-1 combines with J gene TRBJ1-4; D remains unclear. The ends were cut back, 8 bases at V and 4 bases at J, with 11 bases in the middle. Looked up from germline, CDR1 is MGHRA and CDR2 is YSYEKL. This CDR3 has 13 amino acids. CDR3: CASAQLRNEKLFF. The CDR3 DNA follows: TGCGCCAGCGCGCAGCTACGTAATGAAAAACTGTTTTTT.

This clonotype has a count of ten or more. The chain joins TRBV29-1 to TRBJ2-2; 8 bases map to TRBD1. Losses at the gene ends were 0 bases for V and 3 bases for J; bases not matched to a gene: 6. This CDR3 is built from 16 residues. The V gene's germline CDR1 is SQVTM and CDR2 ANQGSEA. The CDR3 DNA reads TGCAGCGTTGAAGATAAGGCAGGGGGCCACACCGGGGAGCTGTTTTTT. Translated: CSVEDKAGGHTGELFF.

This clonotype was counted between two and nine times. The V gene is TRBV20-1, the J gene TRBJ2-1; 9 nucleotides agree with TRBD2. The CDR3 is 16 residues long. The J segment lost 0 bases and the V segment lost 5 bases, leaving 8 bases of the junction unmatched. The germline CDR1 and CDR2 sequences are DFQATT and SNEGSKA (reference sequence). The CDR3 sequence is CSAATSGRSSYNEQFF. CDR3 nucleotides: TGCAGTGCTGCGACTAGCGGTCGCAGCTCCTACAATGAGCAGTTCTTC.

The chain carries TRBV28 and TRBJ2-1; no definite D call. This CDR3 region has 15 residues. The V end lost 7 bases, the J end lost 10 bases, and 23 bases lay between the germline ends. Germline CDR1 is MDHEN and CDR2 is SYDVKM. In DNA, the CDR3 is TGTGCCAGCATTTCCACGGGTACTTCTTTGTTGGAGCAGTTCTTC. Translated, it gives CASISTGTSLLEQFF.